A selection of T cell receptor beta chains follows, all from one sample in a study of regulatory T cells in long-lasting Graves disease. TCRdb processed the multiplex PCR reads anew with MiXCR; each CDR3 protein has one entry. The data contain approximately 400,000 distinct CDR3 sequences, about 15% of them singletons. These data also featured in a second study, about T cells in Graves' hyperthyroidism and ophthalmopathy.

Material: peripheral blood mononuclear cells (PBMCs), obtained at new diagnosis, from a patient treated with antithyroid drugs. These receptors all come from a woman aged 40 to 49 with Graves disease. Both conserved end residues are part of each CDR3. Each record gives: V gene, J gene, D gene, clone size, CDR3 protein, CDR3 DNA. The D gene is left open where the match is weak. The size field is filled for only some rows; it gives once, few, many or a size class.

v_gene: TRBV20-1; j_gene: TRBJ2-3; d_gene: NA; abundance: few; CDR3aa: CSARASGSPADTQYF; CDR3nt: TGCAGTGCTAGAGCCTCGGGGAGCCCCGCAGATACGCAGTATTTT
v_gene: TRBV30; j_gene: TRBJ2-3; d_gene: TRBD2; abundance: many; CDR3aa: CAWTSGLIDTQYF; CDR3nt: TGTGCCTGGACTAGCGGACTGATCGATACGCAGTATTTT
v_gene: TRBV20-1; j_gene: TRBJ2-1; d_gene: NA; abundance: many; CDR3aa: CSAADRSSYNEQFF; CDR3nt: TGCAGTGCAGCTGACAGAAGCTCCTACAATGAGCAGTTCTTC
v_gene: TRBV2; j_gene: TRBJ1-4; d_gene: NA; abundance: NA; CDR3aa: CASTHGRGGYEKLFF; CDR3nt: TGTGCCAGCACCCATGGCCGGGGGGGCTATGAAAAACTGTTTTTT
v_gene: TRBV13; j_gene: TRBJ1-1; d_gene: NA; abundance: NA; CDR3aa: CASSIRRVQGFF; CDR3nt: TGTGCCAGCAGCATTAGGCGGGTGCAGGGTTTCTTT
v_gene: TRBV11-2; j_gene: TRBJ2-1; d_gene: TRBD2; abundance: many; CDR3aa: CASSFSGNAYNEQFF; CDR3nt: TGTGCCAGCAGCTTTAGCGGGAACGCTTACAATGAGCAGTTCTTC
v_gene: TRBV18; j_gene: TRBJ2-5; d_gene: TRBD2; abundance: many; CDR3aa: CASSPPFGTSGKEETQYF; CDR3nt: TGTGCCAGCTCACCACCGTTTGGGACTAGCGGAAAGGAGGAGACCCAGTACTTC
v_gene: TRBV20-1; j_gene: TRBJ2-1; d_gene: TRBD1; abundance: few; CDR3aa: CSARQGRNEQFF; CDR3nt: TGCAGTGCGAGACAGGGTAGGAATGAGCAGTTCTTC
v_gene: TRBV2; j_gene: TRBJ2-7; d_gene: NA; abundance: many; CDR3aa: CASSEASYEQYF; CDR3nt: TGTGCCAGCAGTGAGGCTAGCTACGAGCAGTACTTC
v_gene: TRBV3-1; j_gene: TRBJ2-5; d_gene: NA; abundance: many; CDR3aa: CASSLDVQETQYF; CDR3nt: TGTGCCAGCAGCCTGGACGTCCAAGAGACCCAGTACTTC
v_gene: TRBV10-3; j_gene: TRBJ2-7; d_gene: TRBD1; abundance: few; CDR3aa: CAINRGTGAAYEQCF; CDR3nt: TGTGCCATCAACAGGGGGACAGGTGCCGCCTACGAGCAGTGCTTC
v_gene: TRBV2; j_gene: TRBJ2-2; d_gene: NA; abundance: many; CDR3aa: CASSERTGELFF; CDR3nt: TGTGCCAGCAGTGAACGAACCGGGGAGCTGTTTTTT
v_gene: TRBV2; j_gene: TRBJ1-1; d_gene: NA; abundance: many; CDR3aa: CASSGRTGKMNTEAFF; CDR3nt: TGTGCCAGCAGTGGGAGGACGGGAAAAATGAACACTGAAGCTTTCTTT
v_gene: TRBV28; j_gene: TRBJ2-6; d_gene: NA; abundance: few; CDR3aa: CASSSPGSSGANVLTF; CDR3nt: TGTGCCAGCAGTTCCCCGGGAAGCTCTGGGGCCAACGTCCTGACTTTC
v_gene: TRBV9; j_gene: TRBJ1-2; d_gene: NA; abundance: NA; CDR3aa: CASNTGTQRDGYTF; CDR3nt: TGTGCCAGCAACACAGGGACCCAGCGAGATGGCTACACCTTC
v_gene: TRBV3-1; j_gene: TRBJ2-1; d_gene: NA; abundance: many; CDR3aa: CASSQDVAWGEQFF; CDR3nt: TGTGCCAGCAGCCAAGACGTAGCCTGGGGTGAGCAGTTCTTC
v_gene: TRBV6-1; j_gene: TRBJ1-6; d_gene: TRBD1; abundance: many; CDR3aa: CASSPSGQTPLHF; CDR3nt: TGTGCCAGCAGCCCCTCGGGACAGACACCCCTCCACTTT
v_gene: TRBV5-1; j_gene: TRBJ2-7; d_gene: TRBD2; abundance: NA; CDR3aa: CASSRSTSGRNDEQYF; CDR3nt: TGCGCCAGCAGCAGATCGACTAGCGGGAGAAACGACGAGCAGTACTTC
v_gene: TRBV12-5; j_gene: TRBJ2-1; d_gene: TRBD2; abundance: NA; CDR3aa: CASGFLGTRGGEQFF; CDR3nt: TGTGCTAGTGGTTTCCTGGGGACTCGGGGGGGGGAGCAGTTCTTC
v_gene: TRBV9; j_gene: TRBJ2-7; d_gene: NA; abundance: many; CDR3aa: CASSPETGSSYEQYF; CDR3nt: TGTGCCAGCAGCCCAGAAACAGGGAGTTCCTACGAGCAGTACTTC
v_gene: TRBV20-1; j_gene: TRBJ2-3; d_gene: TRBD2; abundance: NA; CDR3aa: CSASTEGGPTDTQYF; CDR3nt: TGCAGTGCTAGTACGGAGGGAGGGCCCACAGATACGCAGTATTTT
v_gene: TRBV20-1; j_gene: TRBJ1-3; d_gene: NA; abundance: few; CDR3aa: CSARAHLLESSGNTIYF; CDR3nt: TGCAGTGCTAGAGCCCACCTGTTGGAGTCCTCTGGAAACACCATATATTTT
v_gene: TRBV11-3; j_gene: TRBJ2-1; d_gene: TRBD2; abundance: few; CDR3aa: CASSSGGGNEQFF; CDR3nt: TGTGCCAGCAGCTCGGGAGGGGGGAATGAGCAGTTCTTC
v_gene: TRBV28; j_gene: TRBJ2-7; d_gene: TRBD1; abundance: many; CDR3aa: CASTSGTGAYEQYF; CDR3nt: TGTGCCAGCACCTCCGGGACAGGGGCCTACGAGCAGTACTTC
v_gene: TRBV19; j_gene: TRBJ2-3; d_gene: TRBD2; abundance: few; CDR3aa: CASSILRELGTDTQYF; CDR3nt: TGTGCCAGTAGTATACTGCGGGAGTTAGGCACAGATACGCAGTATTTT
v_gene: TRBV28; j_gene: TRBJ2-7; d_gene: TRBD2; abundance: many; CDR3aa: CASSFVMAGAYEQYF; CDR3nt: TGTGCCAGCAGTTTTGTTATGGCGGGAGCCTACGAGCAGTACTTC
v_gene: TRBV5-1; j_gene: TRBJ2-4; d_gene: NA; abundance: many; CDR3aa: CASSSRGIIGQTKNIQYF; CDR3nt: TGCGCCAGCAGCTCTAGGGGCATCATCGGACAGACCAAAAACATTCAGTACTTC
v_gene: TRBV20-1; j_gene: TRBJ1-1; d_gene: NA; abundance: NA; CDR3aa: CSARSGGGGTIAFF; CDR3nt: TGCAGTGCTAGATCCGGGGGGGGGGGTACAATAGCTTTCTTT
v_gene: TRBV10-3; j_gene: TRBJ2-3; d_gene: TRBD1; abundance: many; CDR3aa: CAISERTGPDTQYF; CDR3nt: TGTGCCATCAGTGAGCGGACAGGGCCAGATACGCAGTATTTT